This is a list of T cell receptor beta chains from one sample in a study of cytomegalovirus exposure and HLA in healthy donors. Sequenced by immunoSEQ multiplex PCR; TCRdb stores in-frame clones only, minus some. The data show more than 150,000 clones, with 76% seen just once and around 1.5% held by the top ten. Material: PBMCs. These receptors were taken from a young man in good health and CMV-seronegative. CDR3s include the opening cysteine and the closing phenylalanine or tryptophan. The D gene is left open where the match is weak. A row's size may be missing; if present it is once, few, many or a size class.

clone size: -; J gene: TRBJ2-7; V gene: TRBV10-3; D gene: -; CDR3 DNA: TGTGCCACGGGCCGGGATGGCGAGGAGCAGTACTTC; CDR3 protein: CATGRDGEEQYF
clone size: -; J gene: TRBJ1-4; V gene: TRBV6-5; D gene: TRBD1; CDR3 DNA: TGTGCCAGCAGGACAGGGGGCGCGGGTGAAAAACTGTTTTTT; CDR3 protein: CASRTGGAGEKLFF
clone size: -; J gene: TRBJ1-1; V gene: TRBV5-4; D gene: -; CDR3 DNA: TGTGCCAGCAGCCCCATGAACACTGAAGCTTTCTTT; CDR3 protein: CASSPMNTEAFF
clone size: -; J gene: TRBJ1-5; V gene: TRBV28; D gene: -; CDR3 DNA: TGTGCCAGCAGTTTATTGGGGGGAGCCGGCAATCAGCCCCAGCATTTT; CDR3 protein: CASSLLGGAGNQPQHF
clone size: -; J gene: TRBJ1-1; V gene: TRBV28; D gene: -; CDR3 DNA: TGTGCCAGCAGTTTAGTGGCGGGTAAAGCTTTCTTT; CDR3 protein: CASSLVAGKAFF
clone size: -; J gene: TRBJ2-2; V gene: TRBV19; D gene: TRBD2; CDR3 DNA: TGTGCCAGTAATCCCCTAGCGGGTTCGGGCACCGGGGAGCTGTTTTTT; CDR3 protein: CASNPLAGSGTGELFF
clone size: -; J gene: TRBJ2-2; V gene: TRBV6-6; D gene: -; CDR3 DNA: TGTGCCAGCAGTTACGGGCGGGGGCACACCGGGGAGCTGTTTTTT; CDR3 protein: CASSYGRGHTGELFF
clone size: -; J gene: TRBJ2-4; V gene: TRBV4-1; D gene: -; CDR3 DNA: TGCGCCAGCAGCCAAGACCCGAGCCACATTCAGTACTTC; CDR3 protein: CASSQDPSHIQYF
clone size: -; J gene: TRBJ2-1; V gene: TRBV15; D gene: TRBD2; CDR3 DNA: TGTGCCACCAGCAGAGCGGGACTAGCGAACGACAATGAGCAGTTCTTC; CDR3 protein: CATSRAGLANDNEQFF
clone size: once; J gene: TRBJ2-1; V gene: TRBV30; D gene: -; CDR3 DNA: TGTGCCTGGAGTGTAAGGAAGGGGGGGCCCGGGAATGAGCAGTTCTTC; CDR3 protein: CAWSVRKGGPGNEQFF
clone size: -; J gene: TRBJ1-1; V gene: TRBV6-4; D gene: -; CDR3 DNA: TGTGCCAGCAGTGGGAGGGGACGGACTGAAGCTTTCTTT; CDR3 protein: CASSGRGRTEAFF
clone size: few; J gene: TRBJ1-1; V gene: TRBV28; D gene: -; CDR3 DNA: TGTGCCAGTCCCCGTCCGGACAGATTGAACACTGAAGCTTTCTTT; CDR3 protein: CASPRPDRLNTEAFF
clone size: -; J gene: TRBJ2-1; V gene: TRBV6-5; D gene: TRBD1; CDR3 DNA: TGTGCCAGCAGTTGGACAGGGTTTTACAATGAGCAGTTCTTC; CDR3 protein: CASSWTGFYNEQFF
clone size: -; J gene: TRBJ1-3; V gene: TRBV15; D gene: -; CDR3 DNA: TGTGCCACCAGCAGAGTCGGGCCAGGGGCGTACTCTGGAAACACCATATATTTT; CDR3 protein: CATSRVGPGAYSGNTIYF
clone size: -; J gene: TRBJ2-7; V gene: TRBV29-1; D gene: TRBD1; CDR3 DNA: TGCAGCGTTGGGGGTGGACCGGGACAGATTTACGAGCAGTACTTC; CDR3 protein: CSVGGGPGQIYEQYF
clone size: -; J gene: TRBJ1-2; V gene: TRBV28; D gene: -; CDR3 DNA: TGTGCCAGCAGTCCCCTACTTTCGGCAGGGAACTATGGCTACACCTTC; CDR3 protein: CASSPLLSAGNYGYTF
clone size: -; J gene: TRBJ2-7; V gene: TRBV10-3; D gene: TRBD1; CDR3 DNA: TGTGCCATCAGTTCCCCGGGACAGGGTTACGAGCAGTACTTC; CDR3 protein: CAISSPGQGYEQYF
clone size: -; J gene: TRBJ2-7; V gene: TRBV9; D gene: -; CDR3 DNA: TGTGCCAGCAGCGTAGGGGGCAGGCAAACCTACGAGCAGTACTTC; CDR3 protein: CASSVGGRQTYEQYF
clone size: once; J gene: TRBJ1-2; V gene: TRBV9; D gene: -; CDR3 DNA: TGTGCCAGCAACCGGGGCTATGGCTACACCTTC; CDR3 protein: CASNRGYGYTF
clone size: once; J gene: TRBJ2-3; V gene: TRBV7-2; D gene: TRBD2; CDR3 DNA: TGTGCCAGCAGCTCCGGACTAGCGGGAAGTACAGATACGCAGTATTTT; CDR3 protein: CASSSGLAGSTDTQYF
clone size: -; J gene: TRBJ1-2; V gene: TRBV19; D gene: -; CDR3 DNA: TGTGCCAGTCAGACAGATCAGAACTATGGCTACACCTTC; CDR3 protein: CASQTDQNYGYTF
clone size: -; J gene: TRBJ1-2; V gene: TRBV19; D gene: -; CDR3 DNA: TGTGCCAGTAGTCCAACGGCGGGGATCTATGGCTACACCTTC; CDR3 protein: CASSPTAGIYGYTF
clone size: -; J gene: TRBJ1-2; V gene: TRBV30; D gene: -; CDR3 DNA: TGTGCCTGGAGTCCCCTAGGCCAGGGGAGAAACTATGGCTACACCTTC; CDR3 protein: CAWSPLGQGRNYGYTF
clone size: -; J gene: TRBJ1-4; V gene: TRBV28; D gene: -; CDR3 DNA: TGTGCCAGCGGGGTAGTGGGGGGTAATGAAAAACTGTTTTTT; CDR3 protein: CASGVVGGNEKLFF
clone size: -; J gene: TRBJ2-1; V gene: TRBV19; D gene: -; CDR3 DNA: TGTGCCAGTAGTAGAAACAGGGATGAGCAGTTCTTC; CDR3 protein: CASSRNRDEQFF
clone size: -; J gene: TRBJ1-2; V gene: TRBV2; D gene: TRBD1; CDR3 DNA: TGTGCCAGCAGTGTGGAAGGGGGCATCTATGGCTACACCTTC; CDR3 protein: CASSVEGGIYGYTF
clone size: -; J gene: TRBJ2-6; V gene: TRBV7-9; D gene: TRBD1; CDR3 DNA: TGTGCCAGCAGTTCCAGGACAGGGATGGCCAACGTCCTGACTTTC; CDR3 protein: CASSSRTGMANVLTF
clone size: -; J gene: TRBJ2-2; V gene: TRBV7-2; D gene: -; CDR3 DNA: TGTGCCAGCAGCTCATTTACCGGGGAGCTGTTTTTT; CDR3 protein: CASSSFTGELFF
clone size: -; J gene: TRBJ2-2; V gene: TRBV9; D gene: -; CDR3 DNA: TGTGCCAGCAGCGTAAGTGGGAGCCCCACCGGGGAGCTGTTTTTT; CDR3 protein: CASSVSGSPTGELFF
clone size: -; J gene: TRBJ2-2; V gene: TRBV9; D gene: TRBD2; CDR3 DNA: TGTGCCAGCAGCGTAAGAGCGGGGGGGGCCACCGGGGAGCTGTTTTTT; CDR3 protein: CASSVRAGGATGELFF
clone size: few; J gene: TRBJ1-4; V gene: TRBV5-1; D gene: -; CDR3 DNA: TGCGCCAGCAGCCGAGCGCAGGGTCGTGAAAAACTGTTTTTT; CDR3 protein: CASSRAQGREKLFF
clone size: few; J gene: TRBJ1-1; V gene: TRBV9; D gene: TRBD1; CDR3 DNA: TGTGCCAGCAGCCCCGGGCAGGGGGCAACAGCTTTCTTT; CDR3 protein: CASSPGQGATAFF
clone size: -; J gene: TRBJ1-6; V gene: TRBV6-5; D gene: -; CDR3 DNA: TGTGCCAGCAGCAGCTCCTATAATTCACCCCTCCACTTT; CDR3 protein: CASSSSYNSPLHF
clone size: -; J gene: TRBJ2-5; V gene: TRBV10-3; D gene: TRBD2; CDR3 DNA: TGTGCCATCAGAGCGGGGGAATCCTTTCAAGAGACCCAGTACTTC; CDR3 protein: CAIRAGESFQETQYF
clone size: -; J gene: TRBJ2-2; V gene: TRBV5-6; D gene: -; CDR3 DNA: TGTGCCAGCAGATTAGCAGGGGTTACCGGGGAGCTGTTTTTT; CDR3 protein: CASRLAGVTGELFF
clone size: -; J gene: TRBJ2-7; V gene: TRBV27; D gene: TRBD1; CDR3 DNA: TGTGCCAGCAGTTTATCGAGCGGGACAGGGTCGATGCAGTACTTC; CDR3 protein: CASSLSSGTGSMQYF
clone size: -; J gene: TRBJ2-2; V gene: TRBV5-6; D gene: TRBD1; CDR3 DNA: TGTGCCAGCAGCGGACACAGGGGACCGGTCACCGGGGAGCTGTTTTTT; CDR3 protein: CASSGHRGPVTGELFF
clone size: -; J gene: TRBJ1-3; V gene: TRBV6-1; D gene: -; CDR3 DNA: TGTGCCAGCAGTGACAGCTCTGGAAACACCATATATTTT; CDR3 protein: CASSDSSGNTIYF
clone size: few; J gene: TRBJ2-7; V gene: TRBV6-5; D gene: TRBD2; CDR3 DNA: TGTGCCAGCAGTTGGCGGGGGGATTCCTACGAGCAGTACTTC; CDR3 protein: CASSWRGDSYEQYF
clone size: -; J gene: TRBJ1-5; V gene: TRBV5-1; D gene: -; CDR3 DNA: TGCGCCAGCAGCTTGCAGGGGCGGTCCGGACAGCCCCAGCATTTT; CDR3 protein: CASSLQGRSGQPQHF
clone size: -; J gene: TRBJ2-2; V gene: TRBV6-5; D gene: TRBD2; CDR3 DNA: TGTGCCAGCAGTTACAGGAGGACTAGCACCGGGGAGCTGTTTTTT; CDR3 protein: CASSYRRTSTGELFF
clone size: -; J gene: TRBJ1-5; V gene: TRBV7-9; D gene: TRBD1; CDR3 DNA: TGTGCCAGCAGCTTAGGACAGGGGAGCAATCAGCCCCAGCATTTT; CDR3 protein: CASSLGQGSNQPQHF
clone size: -; J gene: TRBJ2-3; V gene: TRBV11-1; D gene: -; CDR3 DNA: TGTGCCAGCAGCTTAGGGGGGAGGGGGGGGGTTGGAGATACGCAGTATTTT; CDR3 protein: CASSLGGRGGVGDTQYF
clone size: few; J gene: TRBJ1-3; V gene: TRBV7-6; D gene: TRBD1; CDR3 DNA: TGTGCCAGCGCCTTTCCGGGACAGGGAAACACCATATATTTT; CDR3 protein: CASAFPGQGNTIYF
clone size: -; J gene: TRBJ1-6; V gene: TRBV27; D gene: TRBD1; CDR3 DNA: TGTGCCAGCGGCCCCCAGGGGGCGAACTCACCCCTCCACTTT; CDR3 protein: CASGPQGANSPLHF
clone size: -; J gene: TRBJ2-2; V gene: TRBV27; D gene: -; CDR3 DNA: TGTGCCAGCGCCCGGACGCGGGGGAACACCGGGGAGCTGTTTTTT; CDR3 protein: CASARTRGNTGELFF
clone size: -; J gene: TRBJ2-5; V gene: TRBV7-3; D gene: -; CDR3 DNA: TGTGCCAGCAGCCGGACAGCCCGAGAGACCCAGTACTTC; CDR3 protein: CASSRTARETQYF
clone size: -; J gene: TRBJ1-1; V gene: TRBV9; D gene: TRBD1; CDR3 DNA: TGTGCCAGCAGCGTGGGACAGGGGGCGACGGTGGACACTGAAGCTTTCTTT; CDR3 protein: CASSVGQGATVDTEAFF
clone size: -; J gene: TRBJ2-7; V gene: TRBV2; D gene: TRBD2; CDR3 DNA: TGTGCCAGCAGTGAGGGAGGGTTGGGAGAGCAGTACTTC; CDR3 protein: CASSEGGLGEQYF
clone size: once; J gene: TRBJ2-5; V gene: TRBV7-4; D gene: -; CDR3 DNA: TGTGCCAGCTTCGGGGTCTGGCGGGTCCAAGAGACCCAGTACTTC; CDR3 protein: CASFGVWRVQETQYF
clone size: -; J gene: TRBJ2-7; V gene: TRBV1; D gene: -; CDR3 DNA: TGCACCGGCCGGGACAGGGGCTACGAGCAGTACTTC; CDR3 protein: CTGRDRGYEQYF
clone size: -; J gene: TRBJ1-1; V gene: TRBV19; D gene: -; CDR3 DNA: TGTGCCAGTAGCCCAATATCCGGGGGTTGGACTGAAGCTTTCTTT; CDR3 protein: CASSPISGGWTEAFF
clone size: -; J gene: TRBJ2-1; V gene: TRBV7-9; D gene: -; CDR3 DNA: TGTGCCAGCAGCTTTGGACAGATTTCGCAGTTCTTC; CDR3 protein: CASSFGQISQFF
clone size: -; J gene: TRBJ1-1; V gene: TRBV30; D gene: -; CDR3 DNA: TGTGCCTGGAGTGTAACGGCAGGGCGAGCTTTCTTT; CDR3 protein: CAWSVTAGRAFF
clone size: -; J gene: TRBJ1-1; V gene: TRBV7-9; D gene: -; CDR3 DNA: TGTGCCACCCACGGCTCGGGCACTGAAGCTTTCTTT; CDR3 protein: CATHGSGTEAFF